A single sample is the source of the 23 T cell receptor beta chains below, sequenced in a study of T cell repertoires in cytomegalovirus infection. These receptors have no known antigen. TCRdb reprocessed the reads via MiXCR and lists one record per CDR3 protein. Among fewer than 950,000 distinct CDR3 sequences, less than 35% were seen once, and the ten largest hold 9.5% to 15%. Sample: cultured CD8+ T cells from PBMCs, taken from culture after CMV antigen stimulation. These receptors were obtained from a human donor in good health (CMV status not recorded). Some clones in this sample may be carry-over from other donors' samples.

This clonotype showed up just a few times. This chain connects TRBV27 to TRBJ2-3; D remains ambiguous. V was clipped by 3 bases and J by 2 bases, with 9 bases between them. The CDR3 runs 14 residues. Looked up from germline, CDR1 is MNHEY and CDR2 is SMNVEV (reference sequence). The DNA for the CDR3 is TGTGCCAGCAGTTTGGTCAGAAACACAGATACGCAGTATTTT. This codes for CASSLVRNTDTQYF.

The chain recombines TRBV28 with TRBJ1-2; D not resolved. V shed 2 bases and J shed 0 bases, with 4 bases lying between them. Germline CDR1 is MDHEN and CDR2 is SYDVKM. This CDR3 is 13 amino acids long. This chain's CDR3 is CASSLKPNYGYTF. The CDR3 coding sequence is TGTGCCAGCAGTTTAAAGCCTAACTATGGCTACACCTTC.

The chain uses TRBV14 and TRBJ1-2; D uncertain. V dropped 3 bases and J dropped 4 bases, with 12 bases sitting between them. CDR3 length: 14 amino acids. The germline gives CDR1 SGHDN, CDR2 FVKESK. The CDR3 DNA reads TGTGCCAGCAGCCACACCCAGAAGGCCTATGGCTACACCTTC. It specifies CASSHTQKAYGYTF.

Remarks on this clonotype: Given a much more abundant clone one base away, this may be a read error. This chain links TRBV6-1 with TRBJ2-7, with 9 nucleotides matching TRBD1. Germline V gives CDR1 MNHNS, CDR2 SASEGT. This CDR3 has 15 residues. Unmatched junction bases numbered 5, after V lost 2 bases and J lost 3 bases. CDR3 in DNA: TGTGCCAGCAGTGAAACGGGGACAGGGTTCTACGAGCAGTACTTC. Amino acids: CASSETGTGFYEQYF.

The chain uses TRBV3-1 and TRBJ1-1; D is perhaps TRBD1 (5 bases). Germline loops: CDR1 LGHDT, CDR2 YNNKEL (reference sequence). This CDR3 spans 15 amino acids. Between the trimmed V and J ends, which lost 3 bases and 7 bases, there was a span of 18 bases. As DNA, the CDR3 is TGTGCCAGCAGCCATCGAGGGGCGGGTTCCTTTGAAGCTTTCTTT. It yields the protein CASSHRGAGSFEAFF.

The CDR3, as DNA: TGTGCCAGCACGGACAGCCTCACAGATACGCAGTATTTT. Translating gives CASTDSLTDTQYF. The J gene is TRBJ2-3, the V gene TRBV6-2 or TRBV6-3; D is possibly TRBD1 (6 bases). CDR3 length: 13 residues. Germline CDR1 MNHEY, CDR2 SVGEGT. The ends were cut back, 7 bases at V and 2 bases at J, with 10 bases in the middle.

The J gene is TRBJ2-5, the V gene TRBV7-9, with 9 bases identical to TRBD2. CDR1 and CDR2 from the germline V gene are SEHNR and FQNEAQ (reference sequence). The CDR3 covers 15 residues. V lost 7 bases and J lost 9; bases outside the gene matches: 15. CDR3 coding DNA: TGTGCCAGCACACCGGGACTAGCTTTGAGGGAGGCCCAGTACTTC. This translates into CASTPGLALREAQYF.

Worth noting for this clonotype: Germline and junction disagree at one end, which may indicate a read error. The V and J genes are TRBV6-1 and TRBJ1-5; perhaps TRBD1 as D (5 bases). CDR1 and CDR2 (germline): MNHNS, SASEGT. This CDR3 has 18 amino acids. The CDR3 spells CTSSPGTDLPYSNQPQHF. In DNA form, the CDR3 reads TGTACCAGCAGTCCCGGGACGGATCTCCCCTATAGCAATCAGCCCCAGCATTTT.

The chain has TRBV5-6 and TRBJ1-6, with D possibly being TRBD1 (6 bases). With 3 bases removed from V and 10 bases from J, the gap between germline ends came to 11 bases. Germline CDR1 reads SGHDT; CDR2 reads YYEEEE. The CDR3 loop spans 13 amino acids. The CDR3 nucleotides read TGTGCCAGCAGCTACAGGGATAGATCACCCCTCCACTTT. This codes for CASSYRDRSPLHF.

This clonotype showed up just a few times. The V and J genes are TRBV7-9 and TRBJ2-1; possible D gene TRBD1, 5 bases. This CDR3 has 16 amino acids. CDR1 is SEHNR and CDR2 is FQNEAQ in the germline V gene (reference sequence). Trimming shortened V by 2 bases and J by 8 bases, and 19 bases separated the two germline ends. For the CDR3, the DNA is TGTGCCAGCAGCTTAATCGGAGCCCAAGGGGTGGATGAGCAGTTCTTC. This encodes CASSLIGAQGVDEQFF.

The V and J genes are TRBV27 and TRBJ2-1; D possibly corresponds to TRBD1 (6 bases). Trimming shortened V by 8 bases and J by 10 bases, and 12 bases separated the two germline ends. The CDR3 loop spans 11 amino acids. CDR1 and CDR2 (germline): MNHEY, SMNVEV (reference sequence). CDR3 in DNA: TGTGCCAGCGGACCGGGACAAGAGCAGTTCTTC. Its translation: CASGPGQEQFF.

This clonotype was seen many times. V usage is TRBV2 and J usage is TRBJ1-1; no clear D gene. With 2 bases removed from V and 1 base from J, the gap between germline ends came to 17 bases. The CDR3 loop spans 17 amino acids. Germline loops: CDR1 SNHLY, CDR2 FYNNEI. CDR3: CASSETSNLKPNTEAFF. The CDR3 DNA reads TGTGCCAGCAGTGAAACTAGCAACCTAAAACCGAACACTGAAGCTTTCTTT. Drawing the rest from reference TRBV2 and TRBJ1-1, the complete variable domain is EPEVTQTPSHQVTQMGQEVILRCVPISNHLYFYWYRQILGQKVEFLVSFYNNEISEKSEIFDDQFSVERPDGSNFTLKIRSTKLEDSAMYFCASSETSNLKPNTEAFFGQGTRLTVV.

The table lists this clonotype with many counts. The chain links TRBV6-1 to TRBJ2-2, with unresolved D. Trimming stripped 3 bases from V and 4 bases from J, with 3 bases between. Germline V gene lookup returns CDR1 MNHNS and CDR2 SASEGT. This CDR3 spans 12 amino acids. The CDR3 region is CASSEGTGELFF. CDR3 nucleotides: TGTGCCAGCAGTGAGGGCACCGGGGAGCTGTTTTTT.

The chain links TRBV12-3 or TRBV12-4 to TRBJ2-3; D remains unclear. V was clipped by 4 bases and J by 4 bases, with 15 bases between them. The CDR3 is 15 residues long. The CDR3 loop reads CASSSLLYLADTQYF. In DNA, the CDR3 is TGTGCCAGCAGTTCACTTCTCTATCTGGCAGATACGCAGTATTTT.

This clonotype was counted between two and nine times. CDR3 loop: CASSLQTSDTQYF. CDR3 sequence (DNA): TGTGCCAGTAGCCTGCAGACCTCAGATACGCAGTATTTT. V usage is TRBV19 and J usage is TRBJ2-3; unclear D gene. The V end was cut by 6 bases, the J end by 4 bases, with 11 bases between. CDR3 size: 13 residues. Germline CDR1 is LNHDA and CDR2 is SQIVND (reference sequence).

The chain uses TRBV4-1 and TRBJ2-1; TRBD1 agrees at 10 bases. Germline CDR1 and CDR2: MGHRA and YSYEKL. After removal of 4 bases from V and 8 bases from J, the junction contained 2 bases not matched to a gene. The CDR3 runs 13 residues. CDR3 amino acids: CASSRQGADEQFF. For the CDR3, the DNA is TGCGCCAGCAGCCGACAGGGGGCAGATGAGCAGTTCTTC.

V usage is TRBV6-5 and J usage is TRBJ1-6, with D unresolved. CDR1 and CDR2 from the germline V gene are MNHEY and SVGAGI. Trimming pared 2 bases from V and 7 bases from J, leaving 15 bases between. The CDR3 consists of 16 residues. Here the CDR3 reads CASSYAAGAKNSPLHF. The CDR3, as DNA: TGTGCCAGCAGTTACGCCGCGGGAGCTAAGAATTCACCCCTCCACTTT.

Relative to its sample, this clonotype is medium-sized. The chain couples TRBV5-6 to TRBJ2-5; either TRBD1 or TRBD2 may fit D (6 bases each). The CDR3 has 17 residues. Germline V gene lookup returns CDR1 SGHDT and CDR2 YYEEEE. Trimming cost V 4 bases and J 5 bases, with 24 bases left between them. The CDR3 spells CASSPVGFGGARETQYF. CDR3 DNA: TGTGCCAGCAGCCCGGTGGGATTCGGGGGCGCGAGGGAGACCCAGTACTTC.

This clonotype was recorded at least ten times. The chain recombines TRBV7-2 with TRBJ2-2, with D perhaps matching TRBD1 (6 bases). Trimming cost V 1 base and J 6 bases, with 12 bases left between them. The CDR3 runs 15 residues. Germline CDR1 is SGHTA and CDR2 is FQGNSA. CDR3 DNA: TGTGCCAGCAGCTTAGTCACGGGACAACCCGGGGAGCTGTTTTTT. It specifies CASSLVTGQPGELFF.

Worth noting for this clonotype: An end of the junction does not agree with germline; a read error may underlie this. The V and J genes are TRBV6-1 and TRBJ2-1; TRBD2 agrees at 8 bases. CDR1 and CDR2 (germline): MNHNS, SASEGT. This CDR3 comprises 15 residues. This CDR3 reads CVSRLAGDFYNEQFF. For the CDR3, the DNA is TGTGTCAGCAGGCTAGCGGGCGACTTCTACAATGAGCAGTTCTTC.

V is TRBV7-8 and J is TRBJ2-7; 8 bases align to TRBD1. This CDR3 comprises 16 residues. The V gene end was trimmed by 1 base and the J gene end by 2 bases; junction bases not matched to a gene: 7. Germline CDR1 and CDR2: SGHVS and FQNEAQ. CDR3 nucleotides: TGTGCCAGCAGCTTAGGGACAGGGAACCCGACCTACGAGCAGTACTTC. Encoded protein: CASSLGTGNPTYEQYF.

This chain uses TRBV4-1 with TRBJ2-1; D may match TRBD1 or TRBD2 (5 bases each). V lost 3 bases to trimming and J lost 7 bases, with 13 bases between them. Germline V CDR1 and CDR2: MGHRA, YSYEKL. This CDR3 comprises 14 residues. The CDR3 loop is CASSHVGTVNEQFF. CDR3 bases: TGCGCCAGCAGCCACGTAGGGACGGTTAATGAGCAGTTCTTC.

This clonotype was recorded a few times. The CDR3 sequence: CSALDRITYGYTF. The DNA for the CDR3 is TGCAGTGCTCTCGACAGGATCACCTATGGCTACACCTTC. The chain couples TRBV20-1 to TRBJ1-2; D is perhaps TRBD1 (6 bases). The CDR3 is 13 amino acids. Trimming cost V 5 bases and J 4 bases, with 14 bases left between them. Germline V gene data show CDR1 as DFQATT and CDR2 as SNEGSKA (reference sequence).